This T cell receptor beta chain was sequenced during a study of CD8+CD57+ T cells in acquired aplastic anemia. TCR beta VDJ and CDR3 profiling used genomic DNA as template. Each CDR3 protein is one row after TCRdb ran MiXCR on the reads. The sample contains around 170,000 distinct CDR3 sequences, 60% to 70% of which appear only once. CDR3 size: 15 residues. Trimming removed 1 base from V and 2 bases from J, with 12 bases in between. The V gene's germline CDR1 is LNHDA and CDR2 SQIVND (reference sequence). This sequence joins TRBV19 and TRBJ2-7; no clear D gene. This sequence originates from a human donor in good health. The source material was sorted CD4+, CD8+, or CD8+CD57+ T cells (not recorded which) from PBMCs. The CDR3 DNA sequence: TGTGCCAGTAGTATAGGTGGCAGTCGGGCCTACGAGCAGTACTTC. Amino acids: CASSIGGSRAYEQYF.